The 9 T cell receptor beta chains presented below share a single source sample, sequenced in a study of cytomegalovirus exposure and HLA in healthy donors. This PCR relied on a set of 60 Vbeta primers and 13 Jbeta primers. Assay: immunoSEQ multiplex PCR; the TCRdb copy retains only in-frame clones and omits some. This table holds 150,000 to 200,000 clones, 65% to 80% found once. Sequencing was performed on PBMCs. Receptor source: a man in his forties in good health and CMV-seronegative.

The chain joins TRBV13 to TRBJ2-1; D unresolved. There are 18 residues in the CDR3. Per germline, CDR1 PRHDT and CDR2 FYEKMQ (reference sequence). V gave up 2 bases and J gave up 0 bases, with 17 bases separating them. CDR3 in DNA: TGTGCCAGCAGCTTAAACCCTAATGCGATAAGCTCCTACAATGAGCAGTTCTTC. This encodes CASSLNPNAISSYNEQFF.

The chain joins TRBV2 to TRBJ2-1; weak D call: TRBD1 (6 bases). Germline lookup yields CDR1 SNHLY and CDR2 FYNNEI. The CDR3 loop spans 15 amino acids. V was shortened by 8 bases and J by 7 bases, with 21 bases between the two germline ends. For the CDR3, the DNA is TGTGCCAGCGGAGCTCTAGCAACTCAGGGGAATGAGCAGTTCTTC. Amino acids: CASGALATQGNEQFF.

The chain uses TRBV5-4 and TRBJ1-2; TRBD1 aligns across 10 bases. The germline V gene encodes CDR1 SGHNT and CDR2 YYREEE (reference sequence). V dropped 0 bases and J dropped 3; count of bases not matched to a gene: 2. The CDR3 runs 15 residues. CDR3 sequence (DNA): TGTGCCAGCAGCTTGGTCGGACAGGGGGACTATGGCTACACCTTC. Its protein product is CASSLVGQGDYGYTF.

This chain links TRBV28 with TRBJ1-5, with D possibly matching TRBD1 (6 bases). The CDR3 length is 12 residues. With 7 bases removed from V and 7 bases from J, the gap between germline ends came to 11 bases. CDR1 and CDR2 (germline): MDHEN, SYDVKM. CDR3 coding DNA: TGTGCCAGCACCACGACAGGACAGCCCCAGCATTTT. It codes for CASTTTGQPQHF.

This clone was picked up a small number of times. This sequence joins TRBV11-1 and TRBJ2-1; 10 nucleotides align to TRBD2. The CDR3 length is 15 residues. Germline V gene lookup returns CDR1 SGHAT and CDR2 FQDESV (reference sequence). Trimming took 5 bases from V and 4 from J; bases not matched to a gene: 5. The CDR3 nucleotides read TGTGCCAGCAGCGTTAGGACTAGCGGTTACAATGAGCAGTTCTTC. Translating gives CASSVRTSGYNEQFF. Full variable domain (rest looked up from reference TRBV11-1 and TRBJ2-1): EAEVAQSPRYKITEKSQAVAFWCDPISGHATLYWYRQILGQGPELLVQFQDESVVDDSQLPKDRFSAERLKGVDSTLKIQPAELGDSAMYLCASSVRTSGYNEQFFGPGTRLTVL.

This chain joins TRBV29-1 and TRBJ2-1, with D possibly TRBD1 on 6 matching bases. The CDR3 is 13 amino acids. V was pared by 4 bases and J by 4 bases, with 11 bases between. Germline CDR1 reads SQVTM; CDR2 reads ANQGSEA. Here the CDR3 DNA reads TGCAGCGTTGTTCCGGACAGTTACAATGAGCAGTTCTTC. Its translation: CSVVPDSYNEQFF.

In this sample, this clone turned up a few times. The chain employs TRBV6-7 and TRBJ2-7, with TRBD2 as a possible D gene (5 bases). TRBV6-7 is sorted into the ORF group, with uncertain function. The CDR3 consists of 18 residues. Trimming stripped 0 bases from V and 4 bases from J, with 22 bases between. In DNA, the CDR3 is TGTGCCAGCAGTTACTCAGCTTTAGGACTGGCCAAGAGATACGAGCAGTACTTC. Amino acids: CASSYSALGLAKRYEQYF.

The chain has TRBV4-3 and TRBJ2-1; possibly TRBD2 for D (5 bases). CDR3 length: 16 amino acids. V was clipped by 3 bases and J by 2 bases, with 14 bases between them. Germline V CDR1 and CDR2: LGHNA, YSLEER. For the CDR3, the DNA is TGCGCCAGCAGCCAGGGAACGGGGTTCCCCTACAATGAGCAGTTCTTC. Its protein product is CASSQGTGFPYNEQFF.

Of note for this clone: One junction end disagrees with the germline gene, perhaps due to a read error. This rearrangement joins TRBV7-9 to TRBJ2-6; 9 nucleotides match TRBD1. From germline, CDR1 is SEHNR and CDR2 FQNEAQ (reference sequence). The CDR3 totals 18 residues. CDR3 protein: CSSSPPGTGLGGANVLTF. CDR3 sequence (DNA): TGTTCCAGCAGCCCTCCCGGGACAGGGTTGGGTGGGGCCAACGTCCTGACTTTC.